This T cell receptor beta chain was observed in a study of cytomegalovirus exposure and HLA in healthy donors. Trimming left V 5 bases short and J 3 bases short, with 17 bases between. The CDR3 loop spans 15 amino acids. Germline V gene data show CDR1 as SEHNR and CDR2 as FQNEAQ (reference sequence). Broader study findings: An analysis was carried out at a later point. It showed that HLA-associated TCR beta chains were more clonally expanded than equally common non-associated chains. Analysis was carried out at a later point, and it linked a missense DCLRE1C variant to TCR beta V- and J-gene trimming. Earlier analysis yielded a pattern in which most TCR beta V segments were productive about 87% or about 30% of the time.

Note on this clone: Its antigen is currently unknown.

PCR was performed using 60 Vbeta and 13 Jbeta primers. In the original workflow: Approximately 86 million unique TCR beta chains, roughly 11 million shared, were counted in a later analysis. This table comes from immunoSEQ multiplex PCR, and its TCRdb copy is limited to in-frame clones, with some not included. That table supplies the V and J calls and clone size; D and trimming were determined from the DNA. The sample consists of 150,000 to 200,000 clones, roughly 80% of them appearing once. What was sequenced was PBMCs. V gene TRBV7-9 combines with J gene TRBJ2-7, with D perhaps TRBD2 (7 bases). The TCR comes from a young man in good health and CMV-seronegative. DNA of the CDR3: TGTGCCAGCAGCCGAGCGGGACAAAACCTCTACGAGCAGTACTTC. This codes for CASSRAGQNLYEQYF.